The 5 T cell receptor beta chains presented below share a single source sample, sequenced in a study of shared clonotypes between healthy human individuals. Repertoires were generated with immunoSEQ multiplex PCR, while TCRdb's copy carries only in-frame clones and drops some. The top ten clones hold more than 1.5% of a sample with about 2.1 million clones, 85% to 95% of them seen once. CD45RO negativity and positive selection for CCR7 defined naive CD8 cells, a population that excluded terminally differentiated effector memory CD45RA+ cells. Sequencing was done on a sample of naive CD8+ T cells from PBMCs. The origin of the receptors is a young man in good health. Some clones in this sample may be carry-over from other donors' samples.

The chain uses TRBV6-5 and TRBJ2-5, with a tentative D call TRBD2 (5 bases). Trimming took off 6 bases at V and 5 bases at J, with 19 bases between the two ends. Germline CDR1 is MNHEY and CDR2 is SVGAGI. The CDR3 runs 15 residues. CDR3: CASSLTPEGRETQYF. The CDR3 DNA reads as TGTGCCAGCAGCCTAACTCCCGAGGGCAGGGAGACCCAGTACTTC.

The chain joins TRBV28 to TRBJ2-7; D might be TRBD1 or TRBD2, each matching 5 bases. V lost 1 base and J lost 9, with 13 bases in between. The germline CDR1 and CDR2 sequences are MDHEN and SYDVKM. The CDR3 consists of 13 residues. The CDR3: CASSLFRTRGQYF. Written as DNA, the CDR3 is TGTGCCAGCAGTTTATTTCGGACGAGGGGGCAGTACTTC.

The chain links TRBV27 to TRBJ2-3; 8 nucleotides match TRBD2. This CDR3 comprises 15 residues. The trim removed 6 bases at V and 1 base at J, leaving 6 bases unmatched. Germline loops: CDR1 MNHEY, CDR2 SMNVEV (reference sequence). The CDR3 here is CASSSREDGTDTQYF. The CDR3 DNA is TGTGCCAGCAGCTCGCGGGAGGACGGCACAGATACGCAGTATTTT.

The chain links TRBV27 to TRBJ1-2; no reliable D call. This CDR3 is built from 12 residues. V was cut by 1 base and J by 8 bases, with 8 bases left in between. Looked up from germline, CDR1 is MNHEY and CDR2 is SMNVEV (reference sequence). CDR3 sequence reads: CASSLWVEGYTF. CDR3 DNA: TGTGCCAGCAGTTTATGGGTGGAGGGCTACACCTTC.

The genes are TRBV27 and TRBJ1-1; D remains unclear. The CDR3 runs to 16 residues. V lost 6 bases and J 3 bases, leaving 20 bases between the germline ends. Looked up from germline, CDR1 is MNHEY and CDR2 is SMNVEV (reference sequence). The CDR3 region has the DNA TGTGCCAGCAGAGGTTTTAGGACGTCTTTTGACACTGAAGCTTTCTTT. It specifies CASRGFRTSFDTEAFF.